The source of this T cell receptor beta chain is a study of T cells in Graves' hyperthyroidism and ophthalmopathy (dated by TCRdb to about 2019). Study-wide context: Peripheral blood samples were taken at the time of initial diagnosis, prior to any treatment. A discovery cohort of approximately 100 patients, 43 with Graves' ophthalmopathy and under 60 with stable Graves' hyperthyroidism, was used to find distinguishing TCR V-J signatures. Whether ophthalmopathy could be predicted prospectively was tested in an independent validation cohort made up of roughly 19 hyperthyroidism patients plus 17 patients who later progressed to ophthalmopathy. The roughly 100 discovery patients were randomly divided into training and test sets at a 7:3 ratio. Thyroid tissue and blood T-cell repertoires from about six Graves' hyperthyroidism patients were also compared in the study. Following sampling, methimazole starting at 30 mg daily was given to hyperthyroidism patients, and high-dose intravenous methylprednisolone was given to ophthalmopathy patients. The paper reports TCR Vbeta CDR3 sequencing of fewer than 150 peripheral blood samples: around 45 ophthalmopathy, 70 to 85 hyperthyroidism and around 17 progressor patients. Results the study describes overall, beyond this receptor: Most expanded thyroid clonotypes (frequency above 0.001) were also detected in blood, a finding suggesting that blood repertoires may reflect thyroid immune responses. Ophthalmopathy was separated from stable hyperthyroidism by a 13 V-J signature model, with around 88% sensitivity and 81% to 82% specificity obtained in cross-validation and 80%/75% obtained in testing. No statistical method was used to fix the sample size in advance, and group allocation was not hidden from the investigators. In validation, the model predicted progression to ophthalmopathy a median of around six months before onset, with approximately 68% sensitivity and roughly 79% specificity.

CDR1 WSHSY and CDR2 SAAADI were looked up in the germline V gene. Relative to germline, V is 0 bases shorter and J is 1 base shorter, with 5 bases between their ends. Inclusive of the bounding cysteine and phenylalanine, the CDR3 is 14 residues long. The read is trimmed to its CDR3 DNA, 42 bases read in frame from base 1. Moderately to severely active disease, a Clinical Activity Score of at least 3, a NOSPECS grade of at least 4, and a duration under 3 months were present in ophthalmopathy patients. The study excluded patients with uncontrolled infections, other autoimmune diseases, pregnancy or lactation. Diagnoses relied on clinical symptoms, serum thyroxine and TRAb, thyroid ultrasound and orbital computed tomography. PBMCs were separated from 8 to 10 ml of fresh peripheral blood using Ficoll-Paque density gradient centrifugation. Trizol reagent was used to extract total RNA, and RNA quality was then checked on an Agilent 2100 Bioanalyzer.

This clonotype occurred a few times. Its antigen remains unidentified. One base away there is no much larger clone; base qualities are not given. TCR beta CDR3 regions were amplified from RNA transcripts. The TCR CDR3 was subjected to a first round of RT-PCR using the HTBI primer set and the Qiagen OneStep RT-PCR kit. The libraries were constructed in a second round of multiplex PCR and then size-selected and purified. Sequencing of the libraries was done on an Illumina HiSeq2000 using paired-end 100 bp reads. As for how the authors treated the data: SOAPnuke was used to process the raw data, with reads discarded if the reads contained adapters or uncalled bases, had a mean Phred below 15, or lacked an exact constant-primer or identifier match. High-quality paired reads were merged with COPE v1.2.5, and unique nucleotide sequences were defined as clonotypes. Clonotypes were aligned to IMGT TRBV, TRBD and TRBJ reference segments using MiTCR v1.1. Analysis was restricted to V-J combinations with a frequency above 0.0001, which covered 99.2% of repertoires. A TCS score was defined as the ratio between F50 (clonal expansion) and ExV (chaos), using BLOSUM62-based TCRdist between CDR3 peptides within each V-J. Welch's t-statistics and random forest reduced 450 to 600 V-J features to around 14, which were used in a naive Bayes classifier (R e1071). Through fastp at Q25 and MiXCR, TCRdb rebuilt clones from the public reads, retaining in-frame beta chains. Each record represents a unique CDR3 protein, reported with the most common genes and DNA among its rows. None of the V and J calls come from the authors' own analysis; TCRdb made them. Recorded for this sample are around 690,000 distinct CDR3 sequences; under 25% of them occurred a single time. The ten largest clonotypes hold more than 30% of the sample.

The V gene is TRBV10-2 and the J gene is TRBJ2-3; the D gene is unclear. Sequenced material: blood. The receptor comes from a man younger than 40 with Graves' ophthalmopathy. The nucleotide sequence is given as TGCGCCAGCAGTGAGTCGGCCCGCACAGATACGCAGTATTTT. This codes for CASSESARTDTQYF.